These T cell receptor beta chains were read from a single sample in a study of blood T cell repertoires in COVID-19. Here immunoSEQ multiplex PCR was the method, and the copy in TCRdb shows in-frame clones only, minus some. The sample shows around 80,000 clones, 75% to 85% of them seen only once. Input material: peripheral blood. The receptors come from a woman in her sixties or seventies with acute or convalescent COVID-19. CDR3s include the opening cysteine and the closing phenylalanine or tryptophan. A D gene is named only where the DNA matches it firmly. Size values are once, few and many counts, or a class for expanded clones, and some rows have none.

j_call clone_size v_call d_call cdr3_nt cdr3_aa
TRBJ1-2 few TRBV4-3 TRBD1 TGCGCCAGCAGCCAAGAGAACATTTTGGGACAGGGGAATGGCTACACCTTC CASSQENILGQGNGYTF
TRBJ1-1 . TRBV7-3 . TGTGCCAGCAGCTTAGAGGGGGGGACTGAAGCTTTCTTT CASSLEGGTEAFF
TRBJ1-2 . TRBV6-5 . TGTGCCAGCAGCCGGAACAGGGTCGGCTACACCTTC CASSRNRVGYTF
TRBJ2-3 few TRBV7-9 . TGTGCCAGCAGCTCCACCAGAGGGTCTAGCACAGATACGCAGTATTTT CASSSTRGSSTDTQYF
TRBJ1-5 . TRBV6-2/TRBV6-3 . TGTGCCAGCAGTTACTTACAGGGTCATCAGCCCCAGCATTTT CASSYLQGHQPQHF
TRBJ2-7 few TRBV4-3 . TGCGCCAGCAGCCAACAGGTGGGTTTGTCCTACGAGCAGTACTTC CASSQQVGLSYEQYF
TRBJ1-4 . TRBV19 TRBD1 TGTGCCAGTAGTCCTGGGACAGGGGGAAATGAAAAACTGTTTTTT CASSPGTGGNEKLFF
TRBJ1-3 . TRBV7-2 TRBD1 TGTGCCAGCAGCCCAGGACAGGGGGGTGGAAACACCATATATTTT CASSPGQGGGNTIYF
TRBJ2-3 . TRBV3-1/TRBV3-2 . TGTGCCAGCAGCCAAGTTTTGGGGCCTCAGGGTACGCAGTATTTT CASSQVLGPQGTQYF
TRBJ2-1 . TRBV3-1/TRBV3-2 TRBD2 TGTGCCAGCAGCCACGGGGGGGGGCTCTTCGAGCAGTTCTTC CASSHGGGLFEQFF
TRBJ1-2 . TRBV6-5 . TGTGCCACGACGCAGGGTTGGAGCTATGGCTACACCTTC CATTQGWSYGYTF
TRBJ1-1 . TRBV5-1 . TGCGCCAGCAGCCTGACCCAGGGCTTGAACACTGAAGCTTTCTTT CASSLTQGLNTEAFF
TRBJ2-2 . TRBV6-5 . TGTGCCAGCAGTTACGGGGGGGCCACCGGGGAGCTGTTTTTT CASSYGGATGELFF
TRBJ2-5 . TRBV6-2/TRBV6-3 . TGTGCCAGCAGTTACTCGGCTAGCAGCAACATTCCGGACCAAGAGACCCAGTACTTC CASSYSASSNIPDQETQYF
TRBJ2-1 . TRBV7-6 . TGTGCCAGCAGTCTCCGGGACAACTCCTACAATGAGCAGTTCTTC CASSLRDNSYNEQFF
TRBJ1-6 . TRBV4-1 TRBD1 TGCGCCAGCAGCCAAAGGACAGGGACTAACTATAATTCACCCCTCCACTTT CASSQRTGTNYNSPLHF
TRBJ1-2 few TRBV20-1 . TGCAGAGCACCCGGGGGCTATGGCTACACCTTC CRAPGGYGYTF
TRBJ2-1 . TRBV7-2 TRBD2 TGTGCCAGCAGCCCACCCTCCCCCTTCTCTTACGATCGGGGGGTTGAGCAGTTCTTC CASSPPSPFSYDRGVEQFF
TRBJ1-3 . TRBV2 . TGTGCCAGCAGTGAAGCGTTGGCGGCCTCTGGAAACACCATATATTTT CASSEALAASGNTIYF
TRBJ2-7 . TRBV4-1 TRBD2 TGCGCCAGCAGCCAAAATAGCGGGGGGGCCGGATCCTACGAGCAGTACTTC CASSQNSGGAGSYEQYF
TRBJ2-3 . TRBV9 TRBD1 TGTGCCAGCAGCCCGGGGGACAGGGCAGATACGCAGTATTTT CASSPGDRADTQYF
TRBJ1-2 . TRBV7-9 . TGTGCCAGCAGCTTGACGTCCGAGGGCCCCTATGGCTACACCTTC CASSLTSEGPYGYTF
TRBJ2-7 few TRBV13 TRBD2 TGTGCCAGCAGCTCGGGGGAGGGCGAGCAGTACTTC CASSSGEGEQYF
TRBJ2-1 . TRBV2 . TGTGCCAGCAATCCCCCCTCCGGTGAGCAGTTCTTC CASNPPSGEQFF
TRBJ2-1 . TRBV4-1 TRBD1 TGCGCCAGCAGCCAAGGAGGGGACAGGTACAATGAGCAGTTCTTC CASSQGGDRYNEQFF
TRBJ2-5 once TRBV27 TRBD2 TGTGCCAGCAGTTTATCCCGCCTAGCGGGGGCCCAAGAGACCCAGTACTTC CASSLSRLAGAQETQYF
TRBJ1-5 . TRBV6-4 . TGTGCCAGCAGTGACTCGGTGAGGAGCAATCAGCCCCAGCATTTT CASSDSVRSNQPQHF
TRBJ2-2 . TRBV5-6 . TGTGCCAGCAGCTACCGGACTGGGGGGACCGGGGAGCTGTTTTTT CASSYRTGGTGELFF
TRBJ2-7 . TRBV6-6 TRBD1 TGTGCCAGCAGCCTAGGGGGGACAGGGGGCAGGCAGTACTTC CASSLGGTGGRQYF
TRBJ2-7 . TRBV13 TRBD1 TGTGCCAGCAGCTTAGGACAGGGGACGTACTCCTACGAGCAGTACTTC CASSLGQGTYSYEQYF
TRBJ1-2 . TRBV6-1 . TGTGCCAGCAGTGACCGACTGAGCGTCTATTCCTATGGCTACACCTTC CASSDRLSVYSYGYTF
TRBJ1-2 few TRBV15 . TGTGCCACCAGCGTCGGCGATGGAGGATCCTATGGCTACACCTTC CATSVGDGGSYGYTF
TRBJ2-1 . TRBV5-1 TRBD1 TGCGCCAGCAGCTTGGGGACAGGCTCCTACAATGAGCAGTTCTTC CASSLGTGSYNEQFF
TRBJ2-7 once TRBV3-1/TRBV3-2 . TGTGCCAGCAGCCTTAGCTCCTACGAGCAGTACTTC CASSLSSYEQYF
TRBJ2-7 once TRBV24-1 . TGTGCCACCAGTGACACGACAGGGAGGCCCTACGAGCAGTACTTC CATSDTTGRPYEQYF
TRBJ1-2 . TRBV19 . TGTGCCAGTAGTCCGGAGGTAGGGAAGGGGGTTAACTATGGCTACACCTTC CASSPEVGKGVNYGYTF
TRBJ2-3 . TRBV5-1 . TGCGCCAGCAGCTTAGGGATTCGACGGACTCCAGGAGATACGCAGTATTTT CASSLGIRRTPGDTQYF
TRBJ2-3 . TRBV4-1 TRBD2 TGCGCCAGCAGCCAAATAGCGGGGACAGATACGCAGTATTTT CASSQIAGTDTQYF
TRBJ2-1 . TRBV7-9 TRBD2 TGTGCCAGCAGCCCACCCGGGGGGGCCTCCTACAATGAGCAGTTCTTC CASSPPGGASYNEQFF
TRBJ2-3 . TRBV18 . TGTGCCAGCTCACCTCCAGCGTTCACAGATACGCAGTATTTT CASSPPAFTDTQYF
TRBJ2-7 . TRBV11-2 TRBD1 TGTGCCAGCAGCTTAGGGGCGGGACAGGGGTTCTCCTACGAGCAGTACTTC CASSLGAGQGFSYEQYF
TRBJ2-5 . TRBV5-4 . TGTGCCAGCAGCTTTGGGGGAGGAGAGACCCAGTACTTC CASSFGGGETQYF
TRBJ1-1 . TRBV5-8 TRBD1 TGTGCCAGTTCCGACAGGGCGAACTCTCTGAACACTGAAGCTTTCTTT CASSDRANSLNTEAFF
TRBJ2-1 . TRBV5-8 . TGTGCCAGCAGCTTGTTCAGGGATTTTAACAATGAGCAGTTCTTC CASSLFRDFNNEQFF
TRBJ2-1 . TRBV19 TRBD2 TGTGCCAGTGGGCCGGGACTAGGAAATGAGCAGTTCTTC CASGPGLGNEQFF
TRBJ2-1 . TRBV7-9 TRBD2 TGTGCCAGCAGCTTAACGGCTAGCGGGGACAATGAGCAGTTCTTC CASSLTASGDNEQFF
TRBJ1-1 . TRBV6-5 . TGTGCCAGCAGTCCCCGGCCCAGGGCCACTGAAGCTTTCTTT CASSPRPRATEAFF
TRBJ2-1 . TRBV4-2 TRBD2 TGTGCCAGCAGCCAAGATAGCGGGGGGGCCCTTGAGCAGTTCTTC CASSQDSGGALEQFF
TRBJ2-1 . TRBV6-2/TRBV6-3 . TGTGCCAGCAGTTACGGGGGGGCCAATGAGCAGTTCTTC CASSYGGANEQFF
TRBJ1-6 . TRBV11-2 TRBD1 TGTGCCAGCAGCTTCTGGGGACAGGACGTTCCACCCCTCCACTTT CASSFWGQDVPPLHF
TRBJ2-7 . TRBV10-3 . TGTGCCACCATGGGGCCCGGACAGAGCTCCTACGAGCAGTACTTC CATMGPGQSSYEQYF
TRBJ1-4 . TRBV4-3 . TGCGCCAGCAGCCAAGATCGGGGGGCCATGGGTGAAAAACTGTTTTTT CASSQDRGAMGEKLFF
TRBJ2-1 . TRBV29-1 TRBD2 TGCAGCGTTGAAGAGCCGCTAGCGGGGGTTCACAATGAGCAGTTCTTC CSVEEPLAGVHNEQFF
TRBJ1-1 . TRBV2 . TGTGCCAGCAGTGAAGGCCAGGGGCTGAACACTGAAGCTTTCTTT CASSEGQGLNTEAFF
TRBJ2-1 few TRBV4-3 TRBD2 TGCGCCAGCAGCCGAAAGTGGACTAGGGACTACAATGAGCAGTTCTTC CASSRKWTRDYNEQFF